The 16 T cell receptor beta chains below were found in one sample sequenced in a study of blood T cell repertoires in COVID-19. The table came from immunoSEQ multiplex PCR; TCRdb's copy has only in-frame clones and leaves some out. This table holds under 500,000 clones, 85% to 90% found once. What was sequenced was peripheral blood. The receptors derive from a woman in her 30s with acute or convalescent COVID-19.

J is TRBJ2-7 and V is TRBV29-1; 9 bases are shared with TRBD2. The ends lost 7 bases at V and 3 bases at J; junction bases unmatched: 7. CDR1 is SQVTM and CDR2 is ANQGSEA in the germline V gene. The CDR3 covers 13 residues. The CDR3 protein is CSGLGTSNYEQYF. DNA for the CDR3: TGCAGCGGGCTAGGGACTAGCAACTACGAGCAGTACTTC.

The chain links TRBV30 to TRBJ2-3; the D gene is possibly TRBD2 (7 bases). Germline V CDR1 and CDR2: GTSNPN, SVGIG (reference sequence). This CDR3 region has 14 residues. Deletions cut 5 bases from V and 2 bases from J, with 14 bases between. The chain's CDR3 is CAWGKAGATDTQYF. The CDR3 DNA reads as TGTGCCTGGGGCAAGGCGGGGGCCACAGATACGCAGTATTTT.

This rearrangement joins TRBV14 to TRBJ2-2; D unresolved. Trimming took off 1 base at V and 6 bases at J, with 15 bases between the two ends. The CDR3 is made up of 16 amino acids. CDR1 and CDR2 (germline): SGHDN, FVKESK. The CDR3 bases are TGTGCCAGCAGCCAAGGACATGGGTCTTTGCCCGGGGAGCTGTTTTTT. This gives the protein CASSQGHGSLPGELFF.

This chain connects TRBV12-3 or TRBV12-4 to TRBJ1-1; maybe TRBD1 (6 bases). V was pared by 6 bases and J by 1 base, with 9 bases between. This CDR3 comprises 13 residues. CDR3 amino acids: CASRDRRNTEAFF. The CDR3 nucleotides read TGTGCCAGCAGGGACAGACGGAACACTGAAGCTTTCTTT.

In its sample, this clone was seen a few times. The V call is TRBV11-3, the J call TRBJ2-7, with D tentatively TRBD1 (6 bases). V was cut by 5 bases and J by 4 bases, with 12 bases left in between. Per the germline V gene, CDR1 is SGHNT and CDR2 is YENEEA. The CDR3 loop spans 13 amino acids. The CDR3 coding sequence is TGTGCCAGCAGCAAAGGACAGAAATACGAGCAGTACTTC. Encoded protein: CASSKGQKYEQYF.

The genes are TRBV6-5 and TRBJ1-2; TRBD1 is a possible D gene (5 bases). This CDR3 has 13 amino acids. The V gene lost 10 bases and the J gene lost 8 bases, with 20 bases spanning the gap. Per the germline V gene, CDR1 is MNHEY and CDR2 is SVGAGI. This CDR3 is CATSFGAREGYTF. The CDR3 DNA is TGTGCCACCTCCTTTGGGGCCCGAGAGGGCTACACCTTC.

The gene calls are TRBV6-1 and TRBJ1-5, with D unclear. The CDR3 loop spans 14 amino acids. Per the germline V gene, CDR1 is MNHNS and CDR2 is SASEGT. Deletions cut 1 base from V and 0 bases from J, with 4 bases between. The CDR3 loop reads CASSEGYSNQPQHF. The CDR3 DNA reads TGTGCCAGCAGTGAAGGCTATAGCAATCAGCCCCAGCATTTT.

This clone showed up just a few times. J is TRBJ1-5 and V is TRBV19; a weak D match, TRBD1 (5 bases). CDR1 is LNHDA and CDR2 is SQIVND in the germline V gene (reference sequence). CDR3 size: 17 residues. With 1 base removed from V and 6 bases from J, the gap between germline ends came to 19 bases. The CDR3 is CASSIGDRVRPAQPQHF. The CDR3 DNA follows: TGTGCCAGTAGTATAGGCGACAGAGTACGGCCAGCTCAGCCCCAGCATTTT.

J is TRBJ2-7 and V is TRBV29-1, with 9 nucleotides matching TRBD1. The CDR3 has 13 amino acids. J was trimmed by 2 bases and V by 7 bases; bases with no gene match: 6. Germline-derived CDR1 and CDR2 are SQVTM and ANQGSEA. The CDR3 region has the DNA TGCAGCGCTGGACAGGGGCCGCCCTACGAGCAGTACTTC. This encodes CSAGQGPPYEQYF.

This clone was counted once. The V call is TRBV5-1, the J call TRBJ2-7, with TRBD2 identical over 10 bases. The germline V gene has CDR1 SGHRS and CDR2 YFSETQ. This CDR3 is 14 amino acids long. V was clipped by 3 bases and J by 7 bases; unmatched bases: 7. The CDR3 here is CASSYSGGAWEQYF. As DNA, the CDR3 is TGCGCCAGCAGCTACAGCGGGGGGGCGTGGGAGCAGTACTTC. Based on the CDR3 plus reference TRBV5-1 and TRBJ2-7, the full variable domain is KAGVTQTPRYLIKTRGQQVTLSCSPISGHRSVSWYQQTPGQGLQFLFEYFSETQRNKGNFPGRFSGRQFSNSRSEMNVSTLELGDSALYLCASSYSGGAWEQYFGPGTRLTVT.

About this clone: This sample also contains other DNA sequences that code for the same CDR3. The chain uses TRBV6-5 and TRBJ2-7; TRBD1 might be the D (5 bases). Germline CDR1 MNHEY, CDR2 SVGAGI. V lost 6 bases, J lost 5 bases, and 20 bases lay in between. CDR3 length equals 15 residues. CDR3 region: CASRRSGQGVHEQYF. The CDR3 coding sequence is TGTGCCAGCAGAAGGAGTGGTCAGGGCGTCCACGAGCAGTACTTC.

The V gene is TRBV28, the J gene TRBJ1-2, with D perhaps TRBD1 (5 bases). The CDR3 contains 14 residues. The germline gives CDR1 MDHEN, CDR2 SYDVKM. The V end was cut by 6 bases, the J end by 6 bases, with 17 bases between. The CDR3 reads CASSSQGLLNGYTF. As DNA, the CDR3 is TGTGCCAGCAGCTCTCAGGGATTACTGAATGGCTACACCTTC.

The chain carries TRBV11-3 and TRBJ2-1, with D possibly matching TRBD2 (7 bases). The germline V gene has CDR1 SGHNT and CDR2 YENEEA. The CDR3 loop spans 14 amino acids. The germline V and J ends were trimmed by 3 bases and 10 bases, with 16 bases remaining between them. The DNA for the CDR3 is TGTGCCAGCAGCTTCGGTGGGGGGGCCATAGAGCAGTTCTTC. It specifies CASSFGGGAIEQFF.

V is TRBV12-5 and J is TRBJ1-1; weak D call: TRBD1 (6 bases). V gave up 6 bases and J gave up 10 bases, with 18 bases separating them. From germline, CDR1 is LGHNT and CDR2 FRNRAP. The CDR3 is 13 amino acids. The CDR3, as DNA: TGTGCTAGTGGCTTTGGGGGGGGCGCAACAGCTTTCTTT. It codes for CASGFGGGATAFF. The entire variable domain, with the rest obtained from reference TRBV12-5 and TRBJ1-1, is as follows: DARVTQTPRHKVTEMGQEVTMRCQPILGHNTVFWYRQTMMQGLELLAYFRNRAPLDDSGMPKDRFSAEMPDATLATLKIQPSEPRDSAVYFCASGFGGGATAFFGQGTRLTVV.

The chain links TRBV11-2 to TRBJ2-2, with no clear D. The CDR3 loop spans 15 amino acids. V gave up 0 bases and J gave up 5 bases, with 10 bases separating them. Per the germline V gene, CDR1 is SGHAT and CDR2 is FQNNGV. The CDR3 sequence is CASSLDLVVTGELFF. CDR3 DNA sequence: TGTGCCAGCAGCTTAGATCTGGTAGTTACCGGGGAGCTGTTTTTT.

V usage is TRBV28 and J usage is TRBJ1-6; maybe TRBD1 (6 bases). V lost 4 bases and J 1 base, leaving 20 bases between the germline ends. The CDR3 length is 19 residues. From germline, CDR1 is MDHEN and CDR2 SYDVKM. The DNA for the CDR3 is TGTGCCAGCAGTTACCAGCGCCGACAGGTGTGGTCCTATAATTCACCCCTCCACTTT. Its protein product is CASSYQRRQVWSYNSPLHF.